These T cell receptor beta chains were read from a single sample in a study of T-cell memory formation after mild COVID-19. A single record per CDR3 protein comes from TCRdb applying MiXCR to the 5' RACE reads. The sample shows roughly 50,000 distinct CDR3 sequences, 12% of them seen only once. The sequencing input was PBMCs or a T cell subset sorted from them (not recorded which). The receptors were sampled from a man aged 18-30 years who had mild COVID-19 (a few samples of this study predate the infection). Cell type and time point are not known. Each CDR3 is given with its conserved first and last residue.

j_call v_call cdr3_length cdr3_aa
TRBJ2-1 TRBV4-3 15 CASSQEIGLRDEQFF
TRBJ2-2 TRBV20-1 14 CSARDGTHTGELFF
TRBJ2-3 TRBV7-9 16 CASSLGTSVSTDTQYF
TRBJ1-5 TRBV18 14 CASSPGWGDQPQHF
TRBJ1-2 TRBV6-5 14 CASSRRVYNYGYTF
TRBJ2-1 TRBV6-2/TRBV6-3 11 CASGLGNEQFF
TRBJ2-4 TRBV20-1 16 CSAQIGAGLAKNIQYF
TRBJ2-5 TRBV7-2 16 CASSLVVGLGQETQYF
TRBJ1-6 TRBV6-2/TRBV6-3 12 CASATLYSPLHF
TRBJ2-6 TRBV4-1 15 CASTDMAAGANVLTF
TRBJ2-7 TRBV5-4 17 CASSFGSGGPSSYEQYF
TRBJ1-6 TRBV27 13 CASSPQSYSPLHF
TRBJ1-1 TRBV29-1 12 CSVGDQGSEAFF
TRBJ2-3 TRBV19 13 CASSASGVDTQYF
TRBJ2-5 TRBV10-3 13 CASLSVAGETQYF
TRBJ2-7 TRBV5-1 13 CASSRGRGYEQYF
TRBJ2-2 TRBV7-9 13 CASSFGDTGELFF
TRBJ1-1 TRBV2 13 CASSVGGGTEAFF
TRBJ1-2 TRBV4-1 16 CASSQEFPGGGNGYTF
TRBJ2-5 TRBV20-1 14 CSARPGHLQETQYF
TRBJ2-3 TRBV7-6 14 CASSLDATADTQYF
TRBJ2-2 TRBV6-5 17 CASSFLGLAGVTGELFF
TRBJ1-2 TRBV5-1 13 CASSSDYPGSYTF
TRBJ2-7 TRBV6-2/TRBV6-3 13 CASSYRDNYEQYF
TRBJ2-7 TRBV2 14 CATARRQGSYEQYF
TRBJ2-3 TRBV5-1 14 CASSLGQTTDTQYF
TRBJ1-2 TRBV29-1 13 CSVEQRQGYGYTF
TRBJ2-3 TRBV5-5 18 CASNALPRDTSMAGTQYF
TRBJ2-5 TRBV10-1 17 CASSDHASGEYQETQYF
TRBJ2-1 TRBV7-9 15 CASSLAYGTANEQFF
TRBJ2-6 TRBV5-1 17 CASSLKNRGSGANVLTF
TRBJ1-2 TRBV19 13 CASSVDRNYGYTF
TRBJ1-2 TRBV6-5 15 CASSSSGQHLYGYTF
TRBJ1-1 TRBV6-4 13 CASSEQANTEAFF
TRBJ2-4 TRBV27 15 CASLGMRRGKNIQYF
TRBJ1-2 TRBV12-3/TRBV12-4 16 CASSLVRLRGLGGYTF
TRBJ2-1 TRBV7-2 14 CASSPPGGYNEQFF
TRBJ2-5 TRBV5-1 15 CASSLAVLTEETQYF
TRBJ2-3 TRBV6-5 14 CASSWRGGTDTQYF
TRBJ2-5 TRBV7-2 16 CASSSNGGGFQETQYF
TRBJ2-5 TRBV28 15 CASRSSERGGETQYF
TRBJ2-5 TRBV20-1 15 CSARNSRRGGETQYF
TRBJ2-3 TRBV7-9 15 CASSSTGGSTDTQYF
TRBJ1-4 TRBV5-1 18 CASSDALRTIATNEKLFF
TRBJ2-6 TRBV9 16 CASSVGPGSGANVLTF
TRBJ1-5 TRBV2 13 CASSNRGDQPQHF
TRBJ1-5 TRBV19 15 CAISDRGNSNQPQHF
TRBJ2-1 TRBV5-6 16 CASSSTSGTTYNEQFF
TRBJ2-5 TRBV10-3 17 CAISGQGRSGGPETQYF
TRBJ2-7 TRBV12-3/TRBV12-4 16 CASSTWIGTGGNEQYF
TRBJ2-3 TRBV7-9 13 CASSPRTADTQYF
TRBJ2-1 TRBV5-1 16 CASSLPRSSGGNEQFF
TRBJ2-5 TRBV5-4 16 CASSLEGGGGQETQYF
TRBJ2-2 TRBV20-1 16 CSARVALGGNTGELFF